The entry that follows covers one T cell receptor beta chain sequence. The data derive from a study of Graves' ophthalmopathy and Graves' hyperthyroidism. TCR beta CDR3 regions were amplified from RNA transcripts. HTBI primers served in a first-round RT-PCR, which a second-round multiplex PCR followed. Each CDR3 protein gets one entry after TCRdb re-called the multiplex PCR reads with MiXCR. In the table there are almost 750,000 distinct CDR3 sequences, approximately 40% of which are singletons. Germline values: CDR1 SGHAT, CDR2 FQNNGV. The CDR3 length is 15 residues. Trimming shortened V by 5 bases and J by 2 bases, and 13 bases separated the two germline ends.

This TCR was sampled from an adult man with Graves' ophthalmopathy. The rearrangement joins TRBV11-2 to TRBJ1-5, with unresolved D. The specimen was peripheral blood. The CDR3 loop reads CASSQDHTRNQPQHF. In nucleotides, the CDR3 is TGTGCCAGCAGCCAAGATCACACCCGCAATCAGCCCCAGCATTTT.